Sequencing of this T cell receptor beta chain was carried out in a study of shared clonotypes between healthy human individuals. Study-wide results and caveats: Measured sharing among donors was expected to vary with sequencing depth.

TCRdb keeps only in-frame clones here, not all; method: immunoSEQ multiplex PCR. Here the sample spans about 700,000 clones, 74% being singletons. V lost 2 bases, J lost 1 base, and 6 bases stayed unmatched. This CDR3 spans 15 amino acids. Germline loops: CDR1 SQVTM, CDR2 ANQGSEA. Caucasian adults residing in Nashville, Tennessee made up all the donors. A CD45RA-negative memory subset and a CD45RA+ naive subset were separated from the CD4+ cells. With respect to this clone: The antigen is undetermined.

The origin of this receptor is a woman between 25 and 40 years old in good health. The rearrangement links TRBV29-1 to TRBJ2-7; 9 bases line up with TRBD1. The sequenced sample was memory CD4+ T cells sorted from blood. Sample subset: CD45RA-negative fraction. Here the CDR3 reads CSVERGQGYSYEQYF. Written as DNA, the CDR3 is TGCAGCGTTGAAAGGGGACAGGGTTATTCCTACGAGCAGTACTTC.